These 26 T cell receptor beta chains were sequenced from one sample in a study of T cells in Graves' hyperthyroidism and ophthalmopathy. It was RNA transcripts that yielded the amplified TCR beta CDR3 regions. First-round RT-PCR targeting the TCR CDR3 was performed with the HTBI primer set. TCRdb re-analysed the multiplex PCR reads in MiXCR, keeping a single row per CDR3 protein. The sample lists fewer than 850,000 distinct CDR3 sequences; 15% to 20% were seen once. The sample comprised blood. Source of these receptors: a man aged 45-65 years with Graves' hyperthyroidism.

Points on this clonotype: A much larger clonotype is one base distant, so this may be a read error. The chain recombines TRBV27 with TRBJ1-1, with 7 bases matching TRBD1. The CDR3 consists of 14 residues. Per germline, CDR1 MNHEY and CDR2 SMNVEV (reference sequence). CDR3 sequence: CASGLERQGTEAFF. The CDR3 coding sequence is TGTGCCAGCGGTTTAGAACGACAGGGCACTGAAGCTTTCTTT.

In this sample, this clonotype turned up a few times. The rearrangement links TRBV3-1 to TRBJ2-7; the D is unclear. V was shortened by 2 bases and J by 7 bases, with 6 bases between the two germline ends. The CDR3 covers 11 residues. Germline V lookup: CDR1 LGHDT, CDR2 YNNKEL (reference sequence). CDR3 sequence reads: CASSQIGEQYF. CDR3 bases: TGTGCCAGCAGCCAAATCGGAGAGCAGTACTTC.

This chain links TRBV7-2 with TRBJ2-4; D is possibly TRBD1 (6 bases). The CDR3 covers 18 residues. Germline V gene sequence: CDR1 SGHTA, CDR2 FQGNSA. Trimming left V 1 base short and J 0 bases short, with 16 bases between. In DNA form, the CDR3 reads TGTGCCAGCAGCTTAGTCGCAGGGGAAGAAATAGCCAAAAACATTCAGTACTTC. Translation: CASSLVAGEEIAKNIQYF.

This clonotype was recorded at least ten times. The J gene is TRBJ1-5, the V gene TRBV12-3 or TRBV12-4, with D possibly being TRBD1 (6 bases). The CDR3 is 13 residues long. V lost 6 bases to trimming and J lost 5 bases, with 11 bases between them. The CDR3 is CASSLQGDQPQHF. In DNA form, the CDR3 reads TGTGCCAGCAGCCTACAGGGAGATCAGCCCCAGCATTTT.

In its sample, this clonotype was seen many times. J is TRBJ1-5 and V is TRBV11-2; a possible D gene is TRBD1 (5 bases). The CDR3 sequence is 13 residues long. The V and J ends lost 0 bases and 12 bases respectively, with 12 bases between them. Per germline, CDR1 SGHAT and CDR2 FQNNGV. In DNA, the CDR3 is TGTGCCAGCAGCTTAGATCAGGGCACCGACCAGCATTTT. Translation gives CASSLDQGTDQHF.

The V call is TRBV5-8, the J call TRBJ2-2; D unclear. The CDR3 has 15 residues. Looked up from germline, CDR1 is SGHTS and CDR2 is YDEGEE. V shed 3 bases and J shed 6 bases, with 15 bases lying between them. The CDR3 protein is CASSSTWGDAGELFF. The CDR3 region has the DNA TGTGCCAGCAGCTCCACTTGGGGTGATGCCGGGGAGCTGTTTTTT.

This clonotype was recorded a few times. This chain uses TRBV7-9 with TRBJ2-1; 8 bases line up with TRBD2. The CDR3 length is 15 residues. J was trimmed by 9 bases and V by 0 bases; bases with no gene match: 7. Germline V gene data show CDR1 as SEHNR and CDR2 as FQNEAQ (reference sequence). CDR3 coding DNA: TGTGCCAGCAGCTTAGCCAGCGGGAGCGGTGGTGAGCAGTTCTTC. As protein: CASSLASGSGGEQFF.

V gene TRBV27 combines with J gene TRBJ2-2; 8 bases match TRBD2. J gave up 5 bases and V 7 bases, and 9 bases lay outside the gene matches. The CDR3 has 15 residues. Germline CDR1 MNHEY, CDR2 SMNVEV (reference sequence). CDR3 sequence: CASKTSAGGTGELFF. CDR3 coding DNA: TGTGCCAGCAAAACGAGTGCGGGAGGTACCGGGGAGCTGTTTTTT.

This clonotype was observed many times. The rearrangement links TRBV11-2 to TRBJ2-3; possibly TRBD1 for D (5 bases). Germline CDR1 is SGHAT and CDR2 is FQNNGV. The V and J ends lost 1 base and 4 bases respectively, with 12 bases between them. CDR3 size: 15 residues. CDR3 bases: TGTGCCAGCAGCTTAGTTCGCAGGGCCGCAGATACGCAGTATTTT. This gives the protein CASSLVRRAADTQYF.

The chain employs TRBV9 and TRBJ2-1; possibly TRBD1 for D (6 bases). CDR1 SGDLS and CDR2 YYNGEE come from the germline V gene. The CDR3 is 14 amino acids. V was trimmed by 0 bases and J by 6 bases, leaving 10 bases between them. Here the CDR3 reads CASSVVRGGNEQFF. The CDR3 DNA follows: TGTGCCAGCAGCGTAGTTCGAGGGGGCAATGAGCAGTTCTTC.

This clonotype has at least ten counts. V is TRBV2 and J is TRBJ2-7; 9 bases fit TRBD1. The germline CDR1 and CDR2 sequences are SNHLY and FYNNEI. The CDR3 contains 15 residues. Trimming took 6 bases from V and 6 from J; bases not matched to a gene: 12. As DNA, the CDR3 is TGTGCCAGCAGGTCCCTCCCGGGACAGGGTGTCGAGCAGTACTTC. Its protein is CASRSLPGQGVEQYF. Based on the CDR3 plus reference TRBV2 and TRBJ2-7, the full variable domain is EPEVTQTPSHQVTQMGQEVILRCVPISNHLYFYWYRQILGQKVEFLVSFYNNEISEKSEIFDDQFSVERPDGSNFTLKIRSTKLEDSAMYFCASRSLPGQGVEQYFGPGTRLTVT.

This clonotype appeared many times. The CDR3 sequence: CASSGYRGQQETQYF. In DNA form, the CDR3 reads TGTGCCAGCAGTGGATACAGGGGGCAGCAAGAGACCCAGTACTTC. The chain recombines TRBV28 with TRBJ2-5, with 9 bases lining up with TRBD1. Germline trimming cut 5 bases from V and 2 bases from J; bases unmatched to any gene: 6. Germline values: CDR1 MDHEN, CDR2 SYDVKM. The CDR3 runs 15 residues.

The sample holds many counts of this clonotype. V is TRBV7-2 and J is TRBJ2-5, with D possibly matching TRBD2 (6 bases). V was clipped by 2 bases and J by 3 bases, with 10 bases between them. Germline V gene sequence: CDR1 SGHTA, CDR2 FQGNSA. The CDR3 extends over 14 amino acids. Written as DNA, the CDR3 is TGTGCCAGCAGCTTATGGGGGGTTAAAGAGACCCAGTACTTC. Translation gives CASSLWGVKETQYF.

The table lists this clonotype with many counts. The CDR3 nucleotides are TGCAGTGCTTCTGTGGTGTACGAGCAGTACTTC. It is translated as CSASVVYEQYF. The chain links TRBV20-1 to TRBJ2-7; D unclear. CDR1 is DFQATT and CDR2 is SNEGSKA in the germline V gene (reference sequence). The CDR3 is 11 amino acids. The V gene lost 5 bases and the J gene lost 4 bases, with 9 bases spanning the gap.

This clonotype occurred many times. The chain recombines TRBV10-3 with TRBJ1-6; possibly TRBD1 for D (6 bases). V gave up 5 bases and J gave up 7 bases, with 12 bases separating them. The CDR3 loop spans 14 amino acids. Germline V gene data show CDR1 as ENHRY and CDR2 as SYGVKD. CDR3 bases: TGTGCCATCAGTCAACAGGGACTGAATTCACCCCTCCACTTT. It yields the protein CAISQQGLNSPLHF.

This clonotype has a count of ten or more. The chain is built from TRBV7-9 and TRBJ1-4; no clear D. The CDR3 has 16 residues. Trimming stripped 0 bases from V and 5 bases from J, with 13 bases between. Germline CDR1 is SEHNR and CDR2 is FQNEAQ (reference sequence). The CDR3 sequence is CASSLAGGGGNEKLFF. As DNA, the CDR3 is TGTGCCAGCAGCTTAGCGGGAGGCGGCGGGAATGAAAAACTGTTTTTT.

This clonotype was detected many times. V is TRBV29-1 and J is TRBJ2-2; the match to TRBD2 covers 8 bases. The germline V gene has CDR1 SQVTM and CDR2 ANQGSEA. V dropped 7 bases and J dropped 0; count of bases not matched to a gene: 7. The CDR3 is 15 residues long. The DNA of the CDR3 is TGCAGCGCCAAACTAGCGGAGGCGAACACCGGGGAGCTGTTTTTT. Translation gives CSAKLAEANTGELFF.

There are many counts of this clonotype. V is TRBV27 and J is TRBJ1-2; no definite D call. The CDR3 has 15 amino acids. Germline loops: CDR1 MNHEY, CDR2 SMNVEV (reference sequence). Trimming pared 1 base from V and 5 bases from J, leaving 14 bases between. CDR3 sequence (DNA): TGTGCCAGCAGTTTATACGCTAACAGTGATTATGGCTACACCTTC. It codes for CASSLYANSDYGYTF.

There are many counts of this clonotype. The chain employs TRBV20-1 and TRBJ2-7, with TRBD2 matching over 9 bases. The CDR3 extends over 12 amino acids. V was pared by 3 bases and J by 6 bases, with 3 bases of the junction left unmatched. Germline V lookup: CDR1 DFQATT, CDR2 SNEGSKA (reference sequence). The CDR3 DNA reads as TGCAGTGCTAGTAGCGGGAGAAGCGAGCAGTACTTC. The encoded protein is CSASSGRSEQYF.

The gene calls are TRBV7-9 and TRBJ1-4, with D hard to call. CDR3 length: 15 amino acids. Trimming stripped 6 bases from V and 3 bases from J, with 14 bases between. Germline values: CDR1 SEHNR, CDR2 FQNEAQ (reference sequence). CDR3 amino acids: CASRSREEANEKLFF. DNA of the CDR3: TGTGCCAGCAGATCTCGTGAGGAAGCTAATGAAAAACTGTTTTTT.

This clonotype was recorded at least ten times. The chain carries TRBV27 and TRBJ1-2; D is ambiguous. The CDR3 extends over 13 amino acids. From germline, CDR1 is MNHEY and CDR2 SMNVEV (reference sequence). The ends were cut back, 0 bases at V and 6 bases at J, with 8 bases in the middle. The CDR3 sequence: CASSLSRVHGYTF. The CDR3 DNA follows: TGTGCCAGCAGTTTATCTCGGGTCCATGGCTACACCTTC.

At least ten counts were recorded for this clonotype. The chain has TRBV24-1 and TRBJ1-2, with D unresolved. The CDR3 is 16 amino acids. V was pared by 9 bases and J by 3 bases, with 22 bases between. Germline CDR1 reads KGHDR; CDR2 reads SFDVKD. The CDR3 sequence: CATPKADAEGDYGYTF. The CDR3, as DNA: TGTGCCACCCCGAAGGCGGACGCGGAAGGCGACTATGGCTACACCTTC.

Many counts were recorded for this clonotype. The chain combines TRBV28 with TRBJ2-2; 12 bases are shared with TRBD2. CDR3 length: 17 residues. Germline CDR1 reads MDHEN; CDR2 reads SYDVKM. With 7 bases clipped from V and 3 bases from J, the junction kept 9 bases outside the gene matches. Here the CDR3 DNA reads TGTGCCAGCACCCCGGCGGGACTAGCGGGCTACACCGGGGAGCTGTTTTTT. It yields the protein CASTPAGLAGYTGELFF.

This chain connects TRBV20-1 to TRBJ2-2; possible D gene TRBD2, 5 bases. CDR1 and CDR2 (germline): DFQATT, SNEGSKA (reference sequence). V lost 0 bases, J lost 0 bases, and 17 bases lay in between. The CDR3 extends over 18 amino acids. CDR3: CSARDPSGSRPNTGELFF. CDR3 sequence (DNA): TGCAGTGCTAGAGACCCCTCTGGGAGCCGCCCGAACACCGGGGAGCTGTTTTTT.

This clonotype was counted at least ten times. The CDR3 loop reads CASSFVSQSSYNEQFF. CDR3 nucleotide sequence: TGTGCCAGCAGTTTTGTATCACAGAGCTCCTACAATGAGCAGTTCTTC. The chain joins TRBV28 to TRBJ2-1; D is unresolved. V was cut by 3 bases and J by 0 bases, with 12 bases left in between. This CDR3 is 16 amino acids long. Germline V CDR1 and CDR2: MDHEN, SYDVKM.

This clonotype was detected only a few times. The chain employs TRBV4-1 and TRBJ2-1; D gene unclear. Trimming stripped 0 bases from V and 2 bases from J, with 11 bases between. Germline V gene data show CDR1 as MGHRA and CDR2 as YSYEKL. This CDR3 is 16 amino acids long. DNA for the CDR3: TGCGCCAGCAGCCAAGATTCCCTCCACACCTACAATGAGCAGTTCTTC. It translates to CASSQDSLHTYNEQFF.